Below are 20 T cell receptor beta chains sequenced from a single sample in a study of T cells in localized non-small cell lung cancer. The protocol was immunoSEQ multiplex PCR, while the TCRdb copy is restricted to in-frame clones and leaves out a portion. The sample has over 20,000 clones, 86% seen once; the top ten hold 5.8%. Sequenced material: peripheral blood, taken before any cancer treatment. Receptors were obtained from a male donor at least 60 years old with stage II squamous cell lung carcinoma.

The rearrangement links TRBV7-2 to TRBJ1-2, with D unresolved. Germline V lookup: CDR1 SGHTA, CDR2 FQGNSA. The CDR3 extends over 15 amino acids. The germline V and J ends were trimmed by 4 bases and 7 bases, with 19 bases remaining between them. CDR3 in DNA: TGTGCCAGCAGCTCGCCGAGGGAGGGATCCTCTGGCTACACCTTC. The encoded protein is CASSSPREGSSGYTF.

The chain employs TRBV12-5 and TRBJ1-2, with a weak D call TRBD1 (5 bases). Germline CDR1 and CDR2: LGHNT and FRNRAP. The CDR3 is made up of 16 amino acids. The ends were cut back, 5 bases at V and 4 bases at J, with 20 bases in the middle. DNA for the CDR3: TGTGCTAGTGGTCAGCAAGGGGAAGTGTTTTTCTATGGCTACACCTTC. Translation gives CASGQQGEVFFYGYTF. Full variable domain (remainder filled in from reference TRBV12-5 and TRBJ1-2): DARVTQTPRHKVTEMGQEVTMRCQPILGHNTVFWYRQTMMQGLELLAYFRNRAPLDDSGMPKDRFSAEMPDATLATLKIQPSEPRDSAVYFCASGQQGEVFFYGYTFGSGTRLTVV.

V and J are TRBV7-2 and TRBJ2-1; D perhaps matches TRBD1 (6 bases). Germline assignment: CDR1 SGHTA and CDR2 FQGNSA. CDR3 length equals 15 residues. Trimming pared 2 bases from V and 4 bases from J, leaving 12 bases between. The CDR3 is CASSLRRTAYNEQFF. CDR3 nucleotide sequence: TGTGCCAGCAGCTTACGTAGGACAGCTTACAATGAGCAGTTCTTC.

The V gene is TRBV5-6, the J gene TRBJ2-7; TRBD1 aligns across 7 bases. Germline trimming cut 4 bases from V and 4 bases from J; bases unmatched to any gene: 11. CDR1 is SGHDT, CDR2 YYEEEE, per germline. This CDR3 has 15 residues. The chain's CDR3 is CASSPGVGTEYEQYF. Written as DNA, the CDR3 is TGTGCCAGCAGCCCTGGAGTAGGGACAGAATACGAGCAGTACTTC.

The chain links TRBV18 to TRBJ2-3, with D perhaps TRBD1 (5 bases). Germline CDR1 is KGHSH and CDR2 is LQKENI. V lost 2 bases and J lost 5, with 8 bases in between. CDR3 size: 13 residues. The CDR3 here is CASSPDQGDTQYF. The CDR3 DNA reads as TGTGCCAGCTCACCAGATCAGGGAGATACGCAGTATTTT.

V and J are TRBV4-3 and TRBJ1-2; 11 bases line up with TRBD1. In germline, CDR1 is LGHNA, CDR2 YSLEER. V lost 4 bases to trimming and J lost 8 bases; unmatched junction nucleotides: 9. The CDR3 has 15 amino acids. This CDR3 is CASSPGTGGVNGYTF. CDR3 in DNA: TGCGCCAGCAGCCCTGGGACAGGGGGAGTTAACGGCTACACCTTC.

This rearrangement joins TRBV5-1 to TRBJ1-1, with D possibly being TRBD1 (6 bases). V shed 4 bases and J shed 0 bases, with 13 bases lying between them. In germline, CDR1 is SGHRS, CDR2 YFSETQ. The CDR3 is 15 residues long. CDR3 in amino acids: CASSAEQGVNTEAFF. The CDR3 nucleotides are TGCGCCAGCAGCGCCGAACAGGGAGTGAACACTGAAGCTTTCTTT.

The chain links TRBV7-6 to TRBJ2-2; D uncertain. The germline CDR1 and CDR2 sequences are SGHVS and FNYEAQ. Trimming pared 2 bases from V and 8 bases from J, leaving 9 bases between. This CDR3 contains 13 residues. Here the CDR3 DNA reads TGTGCCAGCAGCTTACACCTATCTGGGGAGCTGTTTTTT. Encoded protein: CASSLHLSGELFF.

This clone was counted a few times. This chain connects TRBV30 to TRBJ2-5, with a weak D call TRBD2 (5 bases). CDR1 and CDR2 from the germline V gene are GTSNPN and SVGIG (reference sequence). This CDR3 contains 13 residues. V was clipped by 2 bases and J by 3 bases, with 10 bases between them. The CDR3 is CAWSPAGEETQYF. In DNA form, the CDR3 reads TGTGCCTGGAGTCCAGCCGGGGAAGAGACCCAGTACTTC.

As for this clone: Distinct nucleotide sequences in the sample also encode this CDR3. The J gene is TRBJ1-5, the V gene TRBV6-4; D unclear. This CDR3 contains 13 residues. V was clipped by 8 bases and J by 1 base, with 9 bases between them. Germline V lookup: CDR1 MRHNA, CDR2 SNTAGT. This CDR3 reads CASFRRSNQPQHF. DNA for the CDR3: TGTGCCAGCTTCCGGAGGAGCAATCAGCCCCAGCATTTT.

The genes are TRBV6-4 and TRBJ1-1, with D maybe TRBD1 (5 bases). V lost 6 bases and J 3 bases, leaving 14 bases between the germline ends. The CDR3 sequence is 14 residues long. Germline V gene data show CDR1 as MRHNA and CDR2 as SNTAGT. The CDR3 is CASRPQGWDTEAFF. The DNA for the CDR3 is TGTGCCAGCAGACCCCAGGGTTGGGACACTGAAGCTTTCTTT.

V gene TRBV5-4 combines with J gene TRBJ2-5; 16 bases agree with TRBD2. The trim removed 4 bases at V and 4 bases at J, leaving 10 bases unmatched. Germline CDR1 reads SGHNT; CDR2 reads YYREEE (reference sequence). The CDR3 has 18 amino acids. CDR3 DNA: TGTGCCAGCAGCCCGGGACTAGCGGGGGGGCCAGGTTCAGAGACCCAGTACTTC. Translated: CASSPGLAGGPGSETQYF.

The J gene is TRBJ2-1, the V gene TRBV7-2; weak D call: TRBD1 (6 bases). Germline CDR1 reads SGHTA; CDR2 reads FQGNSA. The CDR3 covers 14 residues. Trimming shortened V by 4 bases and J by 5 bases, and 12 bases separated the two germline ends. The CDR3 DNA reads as TGTGCCAGCAGCTCAACCACAGGGAACAATGAGCAGTTCTTC. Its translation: CASSSTTGNNEQFF.

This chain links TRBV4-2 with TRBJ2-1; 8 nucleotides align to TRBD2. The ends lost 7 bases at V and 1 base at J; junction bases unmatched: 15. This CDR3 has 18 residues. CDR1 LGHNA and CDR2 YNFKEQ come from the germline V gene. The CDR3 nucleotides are TGTGCCAGCACTAGCGGAAGCGGGAGTATGGGGTCCTACAATGAGCAGTTCTTC. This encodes CASTSGSGSMGSYNEQFF.

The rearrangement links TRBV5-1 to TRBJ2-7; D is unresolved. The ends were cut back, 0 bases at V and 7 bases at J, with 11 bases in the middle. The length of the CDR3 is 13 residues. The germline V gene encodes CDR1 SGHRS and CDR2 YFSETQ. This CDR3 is CASSLGAGVEQYF. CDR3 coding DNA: TGCGCCAGCAGCTTGGGTGCCGGCGTAGAGCAGTACTTC.

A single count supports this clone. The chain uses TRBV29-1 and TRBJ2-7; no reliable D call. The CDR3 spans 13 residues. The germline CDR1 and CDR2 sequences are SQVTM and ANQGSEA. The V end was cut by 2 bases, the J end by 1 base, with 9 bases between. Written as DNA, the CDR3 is TGCAGCGTTGAAACGGATTCATCCTACGAGCAGTACTTC. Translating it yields CSVETDSSYEQYF.

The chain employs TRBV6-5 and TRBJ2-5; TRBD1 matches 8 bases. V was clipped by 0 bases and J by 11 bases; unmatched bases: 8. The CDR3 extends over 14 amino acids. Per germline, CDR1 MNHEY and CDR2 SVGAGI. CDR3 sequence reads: CASSYSGQVQEQYF. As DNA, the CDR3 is TGTGCCAGCAGTTACTCGGGACAGGTCCAAGAGCAGTACTTC.

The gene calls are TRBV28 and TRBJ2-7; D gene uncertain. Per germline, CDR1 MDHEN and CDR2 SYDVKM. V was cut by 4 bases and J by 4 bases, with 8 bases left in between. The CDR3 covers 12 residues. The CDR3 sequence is CASSYRQYEQYF. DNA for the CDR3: TGTGCCAGCAGTTACCGACAATACGAGCAGTACTTC. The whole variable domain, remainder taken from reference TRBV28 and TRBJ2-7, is DVKVTQSSRYLVKRTGEKVFLECVQDMDHENMFWYRQDPGLGLRLIYFSYDVKMKEKGDIPEGYSVSREKKERFSLILESASTNQTSMYLCASSYRQYEQYFGPGTRLTVT.

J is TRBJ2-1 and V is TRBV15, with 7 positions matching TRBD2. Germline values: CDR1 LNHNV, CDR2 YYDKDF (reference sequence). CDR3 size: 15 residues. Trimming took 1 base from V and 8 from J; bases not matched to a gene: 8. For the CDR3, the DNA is TGTGCCACCAGCAGAGGGGGGGGATTCCTCGATGAGCAGTTCTTC. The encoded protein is CATSRGGGFLDEQFF.

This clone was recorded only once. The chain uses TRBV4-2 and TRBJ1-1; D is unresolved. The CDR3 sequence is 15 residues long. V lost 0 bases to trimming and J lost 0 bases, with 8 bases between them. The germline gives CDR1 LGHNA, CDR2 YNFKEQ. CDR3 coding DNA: TGTGCCAGCAGCCAAGATCCGGGGATGAACACTGAAGCTTTCTTT. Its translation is CASSQDPGMNTEAFF.